This T cell receptor (beta chain) was observed in a study of T cells in Graves' hyperthyroidism and ophthalmopathy. As regards this clonotype: Its antigen is not identified.

Amplified TCR beta CDR3 regions came from RNA transcripts. The HTBI set primed first-round TCR CDR3 RT-PCR. TCRdb itself ran the multiplex PCR reads through MiXCR, one entry per CDR3 protein. The repertoire includes 750,000 to 900,000 distinct CDR3 sequences, approximately 40% of them detected once, and approximately 8.7% sits in the top ten. General study results and limits: In the blood, most expanded thyroid clonotypes above 0.001 appeared as well. Ophthalmopathy got predicted by the model a median about 6.5 months before its onset.

The hyperthyroidism was newly diagnosed and had lasted under 2 months; the patients were aged 18 to 65. The receptor's source is a man between 18 and 29 years old with Graves' hyperthyroidism. Sequencing was performed on blood.

The chain's CDR3 is CASSGLTRSTGTSGGAQYF. CDR3 nucleotide sequence: TGTGCCAGCAGCGGCCTTACTCGTTCGACCGGGACTAGCGGGGGGGCCCAGTACTTC. J is TRBJ2-5 and V is TRBV11-2; 16 nucleotides line up with TRBD2. CDR3 length: 19 residues. V dropped 5 bases and J dropped 9; count of bases not matched to a gene: 18. Looked up from germline, CDR1 is SGHAT and CDR2 is FQNNGV.